Listed here are 5 T cell receptor beta chains from one sample, sequenced in a study of naive and memory T cell subsets. A UMI-containing oligonucleotide was joined by 3' ligation to the TCR cDNA template. The SP2 primer and nested alpha and beta constant region primers amplified ligated cDNA in four rounds. TCRdb redid the calling of the UMI-ligation and nested PCR reads with MiXCR, one entry per CDR3 protein. The sample gives tens of thousands of distinct CDR3 sequences, over 4% of which show up once; 6% to 9.5% is in the top ten. Source material: blood. The receptors were sampled from an adult in good health.

In regard to this clonotype: Lacking the conserved final phenylalanine or tryptophan, this CDR3 likely reflects a read error. The V call is TRBV4-3, the J call TRBJ2-1; D is perhaps TRBD1 (6 bases). Trimming left V 0 bases short and J 5 bases short, with 14 bases between. Germline V CDR1 and CDR2: LGHNA, YSLEER. The CDR3 spans 16 residues. The chain's CDR3 is CASSQDPTGAHNEQFS. The CDR3 region has the DNA TGCGCCAGCAGCCAAGATCCGACAGGAGCCCACAATGAGCAGTTCTCC.

This clonotype was detected ten times or more. The gene calls are TRBV12-3 or TRBV12-4 and TRBJ1-5; tentative D call: TRBD1 (6 bases). CDR3 length: 17 amino acids. V lost 7 bases, J lost 6 bases, and 25 bases lay in between. The CDR3 loop is CASTTIWGQGLSQPQHF. The CDR3 DNA follows: TGTGCCAGCACCACCATATGGGGGCAGGGGTTGAGTCAGCCCCAGCATTTT.

This clonotype occurred many times. The V gene is TRBV5-4, the J gene TRBJ1-2; D gene ambiguous. V was trimmed by 3 bases and J by 8 bases, leaving 17 bases between them. From germline, CDR1 is SGHNT and CDR2 YYREEE (reference sequence). This CDR3 is 14 amino acids long. The CDR3 nucleotides read TGTGCCAGCAGCTGGGCTACAGATTGGAAGGGCTACACCTTC. Translating it yields CASSWATDWKGYTF.

Sample share makes this clonotype large. The gene calls are TRBV29-1 and TRBJ2-1, with D unresolved. V lost 0 bases to trimming and J lost 0 bases, with 12 bases between them. Germline lookup yields CDR1 SQVTM and CDR2 ANQGSEA. The CDR3 is 16 residues long. The CDR3 bases are TGCAGCGTTGAAGACCCGGGCTGGAGCTCCTACAATGAGCAGTTCTTC. It translates to CSVEDPGWSSYNEQFF.

This clonotype was counted many times. The J gene is TRBJ1-2, the V gene TRBV29-1; 10 nucleotides agree with TRBD1. The CDR3 has 15 residues. After removal of 5 bases from V and 6 bases from J, the junction contained 12 bases not matched to a gene. Germline lookup yields CDR1 SQVTM and CDR2 ANQGSEA. CDR3 residues: CSVRTGGRGLDGYTF. The CDR3 DNA reads as TGCAGCGTTCGGACAGGGGGGCGCGGCTTGGATGGCTACACCTTC.